This passage covers 11 T cell receptor beta chains from one sample sequenced in a study of human T cells and chemical hapten exposure. Time point here: patch test 1, 2 weeks after DPC sensitization. Documented treatment: therapeutic diphenylcyclopropenone sensitization with weekly scalp DPC. Each CDR3 protein is one row after TCRdb ran MiXCR on the RACE reads. This sample has 95,000 to 130,000 distinct CDR3 sequences, with 9% to 13% found just once. This sample comprised whole blood, obtained in connection with sensitization to the hapten diphenylcyclopropenone (DPC). These receptors came from a woman in her 50s with alopecia areata. Some clones in this sample may be carry-over from other donors' samples.

This clonotype was seen repeatedly, ten times or more. This chain joins TRBV3-1 and TRBJ1-1; D uncertain. Germline-derived CDR1 and CDR2 are LGHDT and YNNKEL (reference sequence). V lost 7 bases, J lost 10 bases, and 7 bases lay in between. The CDR3 consists of 9 residues. CDR3: CASTVGAFF. CDR3 DNA: TGTGCCAGCACAGTAGGAGCTTTCTTT.

The sample holds a few counts of this clonotype. The chain carries TRBV19 and TRBJ2-1, with D perhaps TRBD1 or TRBD2 (5 bases each). CDR3 size: 16 residues. Germline V gene lookup returns CDR1 LNHDA and CDR2 SQIVND (reference sequence). V was trimmed by 7 bases and J by 6 bases, leaving 22 bases between them. CDR3 DNA: TGTGCCAGTACCCCCATAGGGACGTTTGACGGCAATGAGCAGTTCTTC. This codes for CASTPIGTFDGNEQFF.

This sequence joins TRBV12-3 or TRBV12-4 and TRBJ1-6; the match to TRBD1 covers 7 bases. V shed 6 bases and J 5 bases; nucleotides not matched to a gene: 7. The CDR3 totals 15 residues. The CDR3 loop reads CASSATGRNNSPLHF. CDR3 nucleotide sequence: TGTGCCAGCAGCGCGACAGGGAGAAATAATTCACCCCTCCACTTT.

The chain employs TRBV27 and TRBJ2-3; D unresolved. The CDR3 is 14 amino acids. Trimming left V 7 bases short and J 4 bases short, with 15 bases between. CDR1 is MNHEY and CDR2 is SMNVEV in the germline V gene (reference sequence). The DNA for the CDR3 is TGTGCCAGCAAAGGAAGGGTTTCCGCAGATACGCAGTATTTT. This codes for CASKGRVSADTQYF.

The V gene is TRBV12-3 or TRBV12-4, the J gene TRBJ2-3; TRBD1 agrees at 7 bases. Trimming at V came to 6 bases and at J to 2 bases, leaving 2 bases not matched to a gene. CDR3 length: 13 residues. CDR3 sequence reads: CASRGQTTDTQYF. The CDR3 bases are TGTGCCAGCAGGGGACAGACCACAGATACGCAGTATTTT.

This clonotype has ten or more counts. This chain connects TRBV5-1 to TRBJ2-7; 8 bases align to TRBD1. CDR1 SGHRS and CDR2 YFSETQ come from the germline V gene. V was pared by 4 bases and J by 2 bases, with 8 bases of the junction left unmatched. The CDR3 has 15 residues. The CDR3 loop is CASSSGQGETYEQYF. The CDR3 DNA reads as TGCGCCAGCAGCAGTGGACAGGGCGAGACCTACGAGCAGTACTTC.

The rearrangement uses TRBV29-1 and TRBJ2-1, with 11 bases aligning to TRBD2. Germline V lookup: CDR1 SQVTM, CDR2 ANQGSEA. Trimming cost V 5 bases and J 4 bases; bases outside gene matches: 7. The CDR3 runs to 15 residues. CDR3: CSVLWTSGWYNEQFF. In DNA form, the CDR3 reads TGCAGCGTTCTCTGGACTAGCGGGTGGTACAATGAGCAGTTCTTC.

V gene TRBV12-3 or TRBV12-4 combines with J gene TRBJ1-5; D may be TRBD1 (5 bases). The V and J ends lost 1 base and 4 bases respectively, with 11 bases between them. This CDR3 has 15 residues. CDR3 sequence: CASSLGAGTNQPQHF. The CDR3 DNA follows: TGTGCCAGCAGTTTAGGGGCCGGGACTAATCAGCCCCAGCATTTT.

V usage is TRBV20-1 and J usage is TRBJ2-4, with D maybe TRBD1 (6 bases). This CDR3 is 15 amino acids long. Germline CDR1 is DFQATT and CDR2 is SNEGSKA (reference sequence). V was pared by 0 bases and J by 1 base, with 10 bases between. CDR3 DNA sequence: TGCAGTGCTAGAGATAAAGACAGGGCCAAAAACATTCAGTACTTC. Protein sequence: CSARDKDRAKNIQYF.

The chain employs TRBV15 and TRBJ2-7; 10 positions agree with TRBD2. After removal of 8 bases from V and 7 bases from J, the junction contained 11 bases not matched to a gene. Germline V CDR1 and CDR2: LNHNV, YYDKDF (reference sequence). The CDR3 is 14 amino acids. The DNA for the CDR3 is TGTGCCACCCGACTGCTAGCGGGAGTGGGGGAGCAGTACTTC. This codes for CATRLLAGVGEQYF. The full variable domain, with the rest looked up from reference TRBV15 and TRBJ2-7, is DAMVIQNPRYQVTQFGKPVTLSCSQTLNHNVMYWYQQKSSQAPKLLFHYYDKDFNNEADTPDNFQSRRPNTSFCFLDIRSPGLGDTAMYLCATRLLAGVGEQYFGPGTRLTVT.

This clonotype has just a few counts. CDR3 DNA sequence: TGTGCCAGCAGCCAAGATGACCGCCCAGTGGTTAATGAAAAACTGTTTTTT. This encodes CASSQDDRPVVNEKLFF. The chain carries TRBV3-1 and TRBJ1-4; D unclear. Per germline, CDR1 LGHDT and CDR2 YNNKEL (reference sequence). The V and J ends lost 0 bases and 4 bases respectively, with 15 bases between them. This CDR3 comprises 17 residues.